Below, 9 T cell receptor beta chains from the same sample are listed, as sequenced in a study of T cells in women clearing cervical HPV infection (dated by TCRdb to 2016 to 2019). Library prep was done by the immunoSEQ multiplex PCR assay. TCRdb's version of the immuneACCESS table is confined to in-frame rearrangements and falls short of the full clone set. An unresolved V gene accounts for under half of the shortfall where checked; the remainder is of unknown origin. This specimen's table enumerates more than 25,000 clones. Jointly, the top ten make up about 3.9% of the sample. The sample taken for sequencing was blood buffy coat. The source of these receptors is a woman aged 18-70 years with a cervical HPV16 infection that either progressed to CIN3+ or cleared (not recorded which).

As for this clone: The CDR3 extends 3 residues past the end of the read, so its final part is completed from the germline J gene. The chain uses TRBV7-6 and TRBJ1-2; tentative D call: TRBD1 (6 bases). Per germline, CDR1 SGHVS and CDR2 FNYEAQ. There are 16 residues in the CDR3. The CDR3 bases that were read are TGTGCCAGCAGCCTAGGGGCTAGCGGGGGGGCGGGAGAC. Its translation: CASSLGASGGAGD. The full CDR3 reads CASSLGASGGAGDYTF.

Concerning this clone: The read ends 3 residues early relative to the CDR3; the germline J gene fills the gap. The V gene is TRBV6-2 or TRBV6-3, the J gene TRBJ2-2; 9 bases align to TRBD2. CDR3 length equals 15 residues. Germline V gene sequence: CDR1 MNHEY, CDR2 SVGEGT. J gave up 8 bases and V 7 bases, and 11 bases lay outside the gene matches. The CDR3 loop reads CASTWASGALGELFF. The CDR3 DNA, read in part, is TGTGCCAGCACTTGGGCTAGCGGGGCCTTGGGGGAG.

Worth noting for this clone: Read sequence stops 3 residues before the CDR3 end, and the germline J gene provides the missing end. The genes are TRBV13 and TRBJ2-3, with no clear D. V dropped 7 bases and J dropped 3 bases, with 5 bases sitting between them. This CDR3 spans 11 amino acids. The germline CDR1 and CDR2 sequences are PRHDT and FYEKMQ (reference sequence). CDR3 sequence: CASKTTDTQYF. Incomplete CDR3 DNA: TGTGCCAGCAAGACAACAGATACG. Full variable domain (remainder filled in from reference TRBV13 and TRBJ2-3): AAGVIQSPRHLIKEKRETATLKCYPIPRHDTVYWYQQGPGQDPQFLISFYEKMQSDKGSIPDRFSAQQFSDYHSELNMSSLELGDSALYFCASKTTDTQYFGPGTRLTVL.

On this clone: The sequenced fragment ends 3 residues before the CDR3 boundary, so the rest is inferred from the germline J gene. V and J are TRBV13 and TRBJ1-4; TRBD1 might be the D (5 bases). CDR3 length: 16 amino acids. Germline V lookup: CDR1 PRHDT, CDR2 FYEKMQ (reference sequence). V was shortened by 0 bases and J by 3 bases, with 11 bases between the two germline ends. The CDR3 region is CASSLGLGASNEKLFF. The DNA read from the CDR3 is TGTGCCAGCAGCTTAGGCCTAGGGGCCTCTAATGAAAAA.

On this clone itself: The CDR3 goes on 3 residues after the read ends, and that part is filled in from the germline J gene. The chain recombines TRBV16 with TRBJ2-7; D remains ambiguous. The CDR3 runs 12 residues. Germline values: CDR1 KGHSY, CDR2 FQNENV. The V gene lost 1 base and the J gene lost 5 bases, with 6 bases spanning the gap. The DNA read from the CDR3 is TGTGCCAGCAGCCAATTGGCAGACGAG. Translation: CASSQLADE. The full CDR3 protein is CASSQLADEQYF.

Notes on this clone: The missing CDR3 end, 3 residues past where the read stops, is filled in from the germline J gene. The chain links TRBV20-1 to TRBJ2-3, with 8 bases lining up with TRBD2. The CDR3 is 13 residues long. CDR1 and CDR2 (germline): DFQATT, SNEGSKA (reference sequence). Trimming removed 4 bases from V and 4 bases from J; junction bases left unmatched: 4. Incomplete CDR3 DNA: TGCAGTGCTACACAGCGGGGGTCAGATACG. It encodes CSATQRGSDT. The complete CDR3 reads CSATQRGSDTQYF.

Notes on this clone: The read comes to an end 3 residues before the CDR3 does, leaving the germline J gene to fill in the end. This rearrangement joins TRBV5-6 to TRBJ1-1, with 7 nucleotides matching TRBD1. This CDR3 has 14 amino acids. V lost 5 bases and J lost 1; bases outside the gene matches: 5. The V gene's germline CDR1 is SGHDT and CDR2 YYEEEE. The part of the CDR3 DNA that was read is TGTGCCAGCAGAGACAGGGATAGGAACACTGAA. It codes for CASRDRDRNTE. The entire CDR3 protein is CASRDRDRNTEAFF.

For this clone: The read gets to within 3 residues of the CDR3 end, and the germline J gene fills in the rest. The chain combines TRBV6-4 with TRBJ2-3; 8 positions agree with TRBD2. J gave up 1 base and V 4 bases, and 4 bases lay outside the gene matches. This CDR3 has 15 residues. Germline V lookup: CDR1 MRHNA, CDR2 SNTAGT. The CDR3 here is CASSVSGEGTDTQYF. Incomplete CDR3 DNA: TGTGCCAGCAGTGTTAGCGGGGAGGGCACAGATACG.

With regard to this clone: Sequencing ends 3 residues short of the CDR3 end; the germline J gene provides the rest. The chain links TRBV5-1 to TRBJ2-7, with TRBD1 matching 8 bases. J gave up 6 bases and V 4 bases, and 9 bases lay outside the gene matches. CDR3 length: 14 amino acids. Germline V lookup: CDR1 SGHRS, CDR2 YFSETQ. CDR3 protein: CASSPGQGWGEQYF. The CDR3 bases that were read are TGCGCCAGCAGCCCCGGACAGGGATGGGGCGAG.